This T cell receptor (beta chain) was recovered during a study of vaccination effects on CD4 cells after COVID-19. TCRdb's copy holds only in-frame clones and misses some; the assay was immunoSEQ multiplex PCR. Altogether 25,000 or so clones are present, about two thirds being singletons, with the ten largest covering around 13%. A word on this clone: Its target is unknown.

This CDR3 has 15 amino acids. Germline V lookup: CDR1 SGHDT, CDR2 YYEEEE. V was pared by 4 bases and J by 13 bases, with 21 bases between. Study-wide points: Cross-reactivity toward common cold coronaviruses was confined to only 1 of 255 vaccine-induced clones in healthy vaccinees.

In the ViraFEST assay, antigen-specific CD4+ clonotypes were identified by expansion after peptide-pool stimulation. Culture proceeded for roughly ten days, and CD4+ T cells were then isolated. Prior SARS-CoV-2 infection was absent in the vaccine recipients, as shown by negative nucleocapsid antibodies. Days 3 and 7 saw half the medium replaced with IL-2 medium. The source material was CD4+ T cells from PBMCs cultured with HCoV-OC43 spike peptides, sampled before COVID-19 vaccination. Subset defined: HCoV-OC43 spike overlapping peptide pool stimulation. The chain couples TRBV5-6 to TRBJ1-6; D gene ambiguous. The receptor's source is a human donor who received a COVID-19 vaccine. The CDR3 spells CASSLSRFGGEPLHF. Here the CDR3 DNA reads TGTGCCAGCAGCCTCTCAAGGTTTGGCGGCGAGCCCCTCCACTTT.